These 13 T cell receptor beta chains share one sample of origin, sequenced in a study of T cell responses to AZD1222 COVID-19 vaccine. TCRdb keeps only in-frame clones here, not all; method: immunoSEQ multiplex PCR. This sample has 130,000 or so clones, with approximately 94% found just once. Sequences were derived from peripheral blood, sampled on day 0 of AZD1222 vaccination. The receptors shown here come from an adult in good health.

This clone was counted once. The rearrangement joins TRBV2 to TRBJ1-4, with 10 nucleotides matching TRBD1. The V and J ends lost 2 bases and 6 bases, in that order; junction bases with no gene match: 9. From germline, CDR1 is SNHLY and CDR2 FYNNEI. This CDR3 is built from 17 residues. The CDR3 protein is CASSESSLGQGHEKLFF. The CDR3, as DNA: TGTGCCAGCAGTGAATCGTCTTTGGGACAGGGGCATGAAAAACTGTTTTTT.

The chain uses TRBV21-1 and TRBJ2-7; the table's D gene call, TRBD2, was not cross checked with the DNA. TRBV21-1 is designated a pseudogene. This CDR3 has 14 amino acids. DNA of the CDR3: TGTGCCAGCCAGATCCTCCGGGAGCCCTACGAGCAGTACTTC. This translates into CASQILREPYEQYF.

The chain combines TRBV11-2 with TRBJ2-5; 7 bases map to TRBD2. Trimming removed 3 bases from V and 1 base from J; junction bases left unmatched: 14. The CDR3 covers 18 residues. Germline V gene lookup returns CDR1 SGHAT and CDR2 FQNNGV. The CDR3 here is CASSFLEAGTFGQETQYF. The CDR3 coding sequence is TGTGCCAGCAGCTTCTTGGAAGCGGGAACCTTTGGCCAAGAGACCCAGTACTTC.

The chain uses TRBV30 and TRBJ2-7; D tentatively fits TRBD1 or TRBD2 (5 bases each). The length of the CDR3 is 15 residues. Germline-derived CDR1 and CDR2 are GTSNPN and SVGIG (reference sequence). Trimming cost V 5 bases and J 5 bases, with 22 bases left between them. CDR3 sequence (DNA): TGTGCCTGGTCCCGACCCGGGACGGCTACTCACGAGCAGTACTTC. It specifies CAWSRPGTATHEQYF.

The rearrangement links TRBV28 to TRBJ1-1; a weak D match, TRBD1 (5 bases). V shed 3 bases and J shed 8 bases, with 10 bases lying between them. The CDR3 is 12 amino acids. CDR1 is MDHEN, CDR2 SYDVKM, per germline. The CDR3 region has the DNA TGTGCCAGCAGTTTGGACAATAGGGAAGCTTTCTTT. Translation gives CASSLDNREAFF.

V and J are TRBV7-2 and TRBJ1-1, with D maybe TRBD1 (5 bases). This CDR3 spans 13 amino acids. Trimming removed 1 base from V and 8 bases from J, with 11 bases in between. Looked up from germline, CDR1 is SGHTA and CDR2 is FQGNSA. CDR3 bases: TGTGCCAGCAGCTTAGAAAAGGGGAGGGAAGCTTTCTTT. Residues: CASSLEKGREAFF.

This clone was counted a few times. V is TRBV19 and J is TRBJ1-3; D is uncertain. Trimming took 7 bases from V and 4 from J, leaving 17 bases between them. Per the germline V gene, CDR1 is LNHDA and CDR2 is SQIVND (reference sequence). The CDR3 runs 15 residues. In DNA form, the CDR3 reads TGTGCCAGTACCGACCCCGCGGTGAGGGGAAACACCATATATTTT. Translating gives CASTDPAVRGNTIYF.

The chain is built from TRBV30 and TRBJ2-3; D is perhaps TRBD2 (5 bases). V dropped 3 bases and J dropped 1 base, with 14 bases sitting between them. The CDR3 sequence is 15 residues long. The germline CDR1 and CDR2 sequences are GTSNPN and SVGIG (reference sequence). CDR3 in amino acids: CAWRIDGVGTDTQYF. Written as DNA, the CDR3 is TGTGCCTGGAGAATCGACGGGGTGGGCACAGATACGCAGTATTTT.

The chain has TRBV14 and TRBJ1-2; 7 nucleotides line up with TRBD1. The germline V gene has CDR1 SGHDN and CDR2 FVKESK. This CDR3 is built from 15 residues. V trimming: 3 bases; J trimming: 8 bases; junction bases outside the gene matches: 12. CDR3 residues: CASSHVYRGTRGYTF. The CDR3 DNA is TGTGCCAGCAGCCACGTGTACAGGGGTACTAGGGGCTACACCTTC.

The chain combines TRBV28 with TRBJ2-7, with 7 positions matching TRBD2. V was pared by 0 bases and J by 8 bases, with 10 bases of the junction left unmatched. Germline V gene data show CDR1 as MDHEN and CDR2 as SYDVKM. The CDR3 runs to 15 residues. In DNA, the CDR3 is TGTGCCAGCAGTTTATGGAGAAACGGCGGGGGAAAGCAGTACTTC. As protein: CASSLWRNGGGKQYF.

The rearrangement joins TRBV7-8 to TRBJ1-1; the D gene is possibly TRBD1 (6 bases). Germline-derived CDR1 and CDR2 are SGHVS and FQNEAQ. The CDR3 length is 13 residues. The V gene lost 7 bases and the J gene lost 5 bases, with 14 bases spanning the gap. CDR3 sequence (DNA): TGTGCCAGCACTTGGGACACTCGGACTGAAGCTTTCTTT. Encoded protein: CASTWDTRTEAFF.

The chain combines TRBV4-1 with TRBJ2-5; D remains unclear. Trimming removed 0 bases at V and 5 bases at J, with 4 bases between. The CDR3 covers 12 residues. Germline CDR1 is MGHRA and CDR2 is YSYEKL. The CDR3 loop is CASSQDYETQYF. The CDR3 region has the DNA TGCGCCAGCAGCCAAGATTACGAGACCCAGTACTTC.

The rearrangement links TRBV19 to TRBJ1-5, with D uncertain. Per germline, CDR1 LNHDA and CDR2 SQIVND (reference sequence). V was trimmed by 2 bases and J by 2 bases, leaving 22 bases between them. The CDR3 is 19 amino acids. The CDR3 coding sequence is TGTGCCAGTAGTATAATGGCGGGGAAACGACTTCGGGGCAATCAGCCCCAGCATTTT. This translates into CASSIMAGKRLRGNQPQHF.